What follows are 27 T cell receptor beta chains derived from one specimen sequenced in a study of beta chain features in type 1 diabetes. Their antigens remain unidentified. Investigators reverse transcribed all isolated RNA, so they sequenced expressed TCRB transcripts. The data were produced by immunoSEQ multiplex PCR, yet TCRdb's version contains in-frame clones alone and is incomplete. The data show more than 550,000 clones, with around an eighth seen just once and 0.035% to 0.045% held by the top ten. Overall study findings and caveats: Across all four CD4+ subsets, people with type 1 diabetes showed modestly shorter TCRB CDR3s.

Sequencing used naive CD4+ T cells from blood. The source of these receptors is a man aged 18 to 29 with type 1 diabetes.

This clone was seen a few times. The chain uses TRBV7-3 and TRBJ2-7; no definite D call. The CDR3 covers 12 residues. V was shortened by 3 bases and J by 6 bases, with 9 bases between the two germline ends. Germline loops: CDR1 SGHTA, CDR2 FQGTGA. The CDR3 is CASSFSLREQYF. The CDR3 coding sequence is TGTGCCAGCAGCTTCTCCCTACGCGAGCAGTACTTC.

This chain connects TRBV30 to TRBJ2-3; TRBD1 or TRBD2 may be the D gene (6 bases each). V shed 5 bases and J shed 4 bases, with 10 bases lying between them. The CDR3 runs 12 residues. The V gene's germline CDR1 is GTSNPN and CDR2 SVGIG (reference sequence). CDR3 coding DNA: TGTGCCTGGGTTGGGGGGCCAGATACGCAGTATTTT. It encodes CAWVGGPDTQYF. Based on the CDR3 plus reference TRBV30 and TRBJ2-3, the full variable domain is SQTIHQWPATLVQPVGSPLSLECTVEGTSNPNLYWYRQAAGRGLQLLFYSVGIGQISSEVPQNLSASRPQDRQFILSSKKLLLSDSGFYLCAWVGGPDTQYFGPGTRLTVL.

Only one count was recorded for this clone. J is TRBJ1-1 and V is TRBV6-1; 7 nucleotides line up with TRBD1. Trimming at V came to 6 bases and at J to 5 bases, leaving 3 bases not matched to a gene. This CDR3 spans 12 amino acids. The V gene's germline CDR1 is MNHNS and CDR2 SASEGT. As DNA, the CDR3 is TGTGCCAGCAGGTCCAGGGGGACTGAAGCTTTCTTT. This codes for CASRSRGTEAFF.

This clone was detected a few times. The chain couples TRBV4-3 to TRBJ2-6; TRBD2 might be the D (5 bases). Trimming removed 0 bases at V and 2 bases at J, with 8 bases between. This CDR3 is built from 16 residues. Per germline, CDR1 LGHNA and CDR2 YSLEER. CDR3 amino acids: CASSQDPGAGANVLTF. CDR3 bases: TGCGCCAGCAGCCAAGATCCCGGGGCTGGGGCCAACGTCCTGACTTTC.

This clone was observed a few times. This sequence joins TRBV6-1 and TRBJ2-7, with TRBD2 matching over 12 bases. CDR1 and CDR2 from the germline V gene are MNHNS and SASEGT. The CDR3 covers 16 residues. V lost 1 base, J lost 6 bases, and 7 bases stayed unmatched. The DNA for the CDR3 is TGTGCCAGCAGTGAAGGGACTAGCGGGAATTGGCGCGAGCAGTACTTC. It yields the protein CASSEGTSGNWREQYF.

This clone was recorded a few times. The J gene is TRBJ2-3, the V gene TRBV7-2; TRBD1 matches 7 bases. Germline loops: CDR1 SGHTA, CDR2 FQGNSA. The V gene end was trimmed by 2 bases and the J gene end by 4 bases; junction bases not matched to a gene: 6. The CDR3 runs 15 residues. CDR3 DNA: TGTGCCAGCAGCTTACTTGACAGGGACGCAGATACGCAGTATTTT. Amino acid sequence: CASSLLDRDADTQYF.

Only a few counts were recorded for this clone. This chain joins TRBV9 and TRBJ1-6, with D uncertain. The CDR3 consists of 12 residues. The germline V gene encodes CDR1 SGDLS and CDR2 YYNGEE. Deletions cut 3 bases from V and 8 bases from J, with 6 bases between. This CDR3 is CASSGIHSPLHF. DNA for the CDR3: TGTGCCAGCAGCGGGATCCATTCACCCCTCCACTTT.

This CDR3 is CAWGQAIGQPQHF. The DNA of the CDR3 is TGTGCCTGGGGACAGGCCATCGGGCAGCCCCAGCATTTT. The chain has TRBV30 and TRBJ1-5; 7 bases line up with TRBD1. In germline, CDR1 is GTSNPN, CDR2 SVGIG (reference sequence). CDR3 size: 13 residues. V lost 5 bases to trimming and J lost 7 bases; unmatched junction nucleotides: 8.

The rearrangement joins TRBV2 to TRBJ2-7; D perhaps matches TRBD2 (6 bases). The CDR3 is 11 amino acids. From germline, CDR1 is SNHLY and CDR2 FYNNEI. Trimming took 6 bases from V and 9 from J, leaving 12 bases between them. CDR3 loop: CASRGGGGQYF. The CDR3, as DNA: TGTGCCAGCAGGGGGGGAGGAGGGCAGTACTTC.

V usage is TRBV6-5 and J usage is TRBJ2-1; D not certain. Trimming left V 0 bases short and J 3 bases short, with 3 bases between. The V gene's germline CDR1 is MNHEY and CDR2 SVGAGI. CDR3 length: 13 residues. The CDR3 sequence is CASSYSRYNEQFF. CDR3 sequence (DNA): TGTGCCAGCAGTTACTCCCGCTACAATGAGCAGTTCTTC.

The table lists this clone with a few counts. This sequence joins TRBV29-1 and TRBJ1-1; no firm D call. The V end was cut by 7 bases, the J end by 3 bases, with 12 bases between. There are 12 residues in the CDR3. Germline assignment: CDR1 SQVTM and CDR2 ANQGSEA. CDR3 residues: CSADRRDTEAFF. The CDR3 nucleotides read TGCAGCGCCGACCGACGGGACACTGAAGCTTTCTTT.

This sequence joins TRBV27 and TRBJ1-1, with a tentative D call TRBD1 (6 bases). CDR3 length: 15 amino acids. Trimming removed 0 bases at V and 2 bases at J, with 10 bases between. Germline values: CDR1 MNHEY, CDR2 SMNVEV (reference sequence). DNA for the CDR3: TGTGCCAGCAGTTTATCGGCAGGGGTAAACACTGAAGCTTTCTTT. As protein: CASSLSAGVNTEAFF.

The V gene is TRBV14, the J gene TRBJ2-3, with TRBD1 matching 8 bases. Germline V gene data show CDR1 as SGHDN and CDR2 as FVKESK. Losses at the gene ends were 4 bases for V and 9 bases for J; bases not matched to a gene: 12. The CDR3 consists of 15 residues. As DNA, the CDR3 is TGTGCCAGCAGCCCGAGGACAGGGCAAGGGGACACGCAGTATTTT. Its translation: CASSPRTGQGDTQYF.

This clone came up a few times. The chain joins TRBV28 to TRBJ2-2; D remains unclear. CDR3 length: 13 residues. From germline, CDR1 is MDHEN and CDR2 SYDVKM. Deletions cut 5 bases from V and 1 base from J, with 5 bases between. The CDR3 DNA is TGTGCCAGCAGTCGCCAGAACACCGGGGAGCTGTTTTTT. It specifies CASSRQNTGELFF.

There are a few counts of this clone. The rearrangement links TRBV30 to TRBJ1-5, with D possibly TRBD1 on 5 matching bases. The CDR3 runs 15 residues. Between the trimmed V and J ends, which lost 0 bases and 7 bases, there was a span of 16 bases. Per the germline V gene, CDR1 is GTSNPN and CDR2 is SVGIG (reference sequence). The CDR3 spells CAWSVHLGGGQPQHF. CDR3 bases: TGTGCCTGGAGTGTACACCTGGGGGGAGGACAGCCCCAGCATTTT.

This clone was found once. This chain links TRBV4-3 with TRBJ1-6, with D hard to call. CDR1 LGHNA and CDR2 YSLEER come from the germline V gene. V lost 0 bases and J 7 bases, leaving 10 bases between the germline ends. The CDR3 contains 15 residues. The CDR3 loop reads CASSQEPGENSPLHF. For the CDR3, the DNA is TGCGCCAGCAGCCAAGAACCAGGTGAAAATTCACCCCTCCACTTT.

In nucleotides, the CDR3 is TGTGCCTGGGCCGCACAGGGGTCCTACAATGAGCAGTTCTTC. Protein: CAWAAQGSYNEQFF. This rearrangement joins TRBV30 to TRBJ2-1, with TRBD1 matching 7 bases. Germline V lookup: CDR1 GTSNPN, CDR2 SVGIG (reference sequence). The CDR3 loop spans 14 amino acids. With V trimmed by 5 bases and J by 1 base, 5 bases remained unmatched. The full variable domain, rest sourced from reference TRBV30 and TRBJ2-1, is SQTIHQWPATLVQPVGSPLSLECTVEGTSNPNLYWYRQAAGRGLQLLFYSVGIGQISSEVPQNLSASRPQDRQFILSSKKLLLSDSGFYLCAWAAQGSYNEQFFGPGTRLTVL.

V usage is TRBV19 and J usage is TRBJ2-1; D perhaps matches TRBD2 (5 bases). The CDR3 extends over 16 amino acids. V was trimmed by 1 base and J by 3 bases, leaving 13 bases between them. Germline V gene sequence: CDR1 LNHDA, CDR2 SQIVND (reference sequence). The chain's CDR3 is CASSIGSTAGYNEQFF. CDR3 sequence (DNA): TGTGCCAGTAGTATAGGATCGACCGCGGGCTACAATGAGCAGTTCTTC.

This rearrangement joins TRBV30 to TRBJ1-2, with 7 bases matching TRBD1. Germline V gives CDR1 GTSNPN, CDR2 SVGIG (reference sequence). The J segment lost 7 bases and the V segment lost 0 bases, leaving 8 bases of the junction unmatched. The CDR3 has 14 amino acids. CDR3 coding DNA: TGTGCCTGGAGTGTTCGGAGAGGGGGCAGTGGCTACACCTTC. Encoded protein: CAWSVRRGGSGYTF.

This clone turned up a few times. This chain links TRBV11-1 with TRBJ2-2; perhaps TRBD2 as D (6 bases). Trimming removed 4 bases from V and 6 bases from J, with 9 bases in between. Germline CDR1 reads SGHAT; CDR2 reads FQDESV (reference sequence). The CDR3 loop spans 13 amino acids. Here the CDR3 reads CASSWRDAGELFF. The CDR3 DNA is TGTGCCAGCAGCTGGAGGGACGCCGGGGAGCTGTTTTTT.

This clone was found a few times. The chain uses TRBV2 and TRBJ2-2, with D possibly TRBD2 on 5 matching bases. Germline CDR1 reads SNHLY; CDR2 reads FYNNEI. Trimming shortened V by 6 bases and J by 5 bases, and 10 bases separated the two germline ends. This CDR3 region has 13 residues. The CDR3 reads CASRRSGTGELFF. CDR3 bases: TGTGCCAGCAGAAGGAGCGGAACCGGGGAGCTGTTTTTT.

The genes are TRBV4-1 and TRBJ1-5, with 11 nucleotides matching TRBD1. The CDR3 covers 18 residues. J was trimmed by 1 base and V by 3 bases; bases with no gene match: 8. The germline CDR1 and CDR2 sequences are MGHRA and YSYEKL. CDR3 in amino acids: CASSHPGQGVRSNQPQHF. The DNA of the CDR3 is TGCGCCAGCAGCCACCCGGGACAGGGGGTCCGGAGCAATCAGCCCCAGCATTTT.

The genes are TRBV30 and TRBJ1-6; D gene unclear. With 0 bases removed from V and 10 bases from J, the gap between germline ends came to 22 bases. The CDR3 is 17 amino acids. Germline V CDR1 and CDR2: GTSNPN, SVGIG (reference sequence). The CDR3 reads CAWSVVPRGDVRSPLHF. CDR3 bases: TGTGCCTGGAGTGTTGTTCCTAGAGGAGATGTAAGGTCACCCCTCCACTTT.

The table lists this clone with a few counts. The gene calls are TRBV5-1 and TRBJ2-5; TRBD2 agrees at 10 bases. Germline assignment: CDR1 SGHRS and CDR2 YFSETQ. V gave up 0 bases and J gave up 4 bases; unmatched junction bases: 9. This CDR3 comprises 17 residues. CDR3 region: CASSLVASSGSGETQYF. In nucleotides, the CDR3 is TGCGCCAGCAGCTTGGTGGCTTCTAGCGGGAGTGGAGAGACCCAGTACTTC.

This clone was seen more than once but under ten times. Other DNA sequences within the sample encode an identical CDR3. The rearrangement links TRBV4-1 to TRBJ2-1, with 10 positions matching TRBD2. The trim removed 1 base at V and 9 bases at J, leaving 6 bases unmatched. CDR3 size: 15 residues. Germline V gene data show CDR1 as MGHRA and CDR2 as YSYEKL. CDR3 in DNA: TGCGCCAGCAGCCAAGGTCTAGCGGGGGTCGGTGAGCAGTTCTTC. Translated, it gives CASSQGLAGVGEQFF.

The V and J genes are TRBV5-4 and TRBJ1-2; D unclear. V was cut by 1 base and J by 9 bases, with 19 bases left in between. Germline V gene sequence: CDR1 SGHNT, CDR2 YYREEE (reference sequence). The CDR3 is made up of 15 amino acids. The CDR3 spells CASSLPKAGSLSYTF. In nucleotides, the CDR3 is TGTGCCAGCAGCTTGCCTAAGGCGGGTTCCCTGAGCTACACCTTC. Supplemented by reference TRBV5-4 and TRBJ1-2, the full variable domain reads ETGVTQSPTHLIKTRGQQVTLRCSSQSGHNTVSWYQQALGQGPQFIFQYYREEENGRGNFPPRFSGLQFPNYSSELNVNALELDDSALYLCASSLPKAGSLSYTFGSGTRLTVV.

In regard to this clone: Distinct nucleotide sequences in the sample also encode this CDR3. The chain carries TRBV10-3 and TRBJ1-2; tentative D call: TRBD1 (5 bases). The germline V and J ends were trimmed by 7 bases and 2 bases, with 11 bases remaining between them. This CDR3 has 13 amino acids. Germline values: CDR1 ENHRY, CDR2 SYGVKD. The DNA for the CDR3 is TGTGCCATCACCGGGACCGGAAACTATGGCTACACCTTC. This codes for CAITGTGNYGYTF.